This T cell receptor beta chain was identified in a study of blood T cell repertoires in COVID-19. Overall study context: Acute and convalescent COVID-19 specimens originated in the United States, Italy and Spain. From T cells, B-cell-depleted T cells, or PBMCs came the material, which was cDNA or gDNA.

In the study's own analysis: Using reference gene primer amplification, nucleated cell counts were estimated. Sequencing used immunoSEQ multiplex PCR; TCRdb keeps in-frame clones, though not all of them. That table is the source of V, J and clone size, and D and trimming were worked out from the DNA. The repertoire has roughly 160,000 clones, approximately 80% of them found once; the top ten carry roughly 2.9%. The CDR3 length is 17 residues. From germline, CDR1 is MDHEN and CDR2 SYDVKM. Trimming shortened V by 5 bases and J by 3 bases, and 20 bases separated the two germline ends. The clonotype comes from a woman aged 55 to 70 with acute or convalescent COVID-19. Sequences were obtained from peripheral blood. The chain links TRBV28 to TRBJ2-1; D perhaps matches TRBD2 (7 bases). The CDR3 here is CASSPQLGRGLYNEQFF. CDR3 coding DNA: TGTGCCAGCAGTCCTCAGCTCGGGCGGGGGCTCTACAATGAGCAGTTCTTC.